A single sample is the source of the 24 T cell receptor beta chains below, sequenced in a study of regulatory T cells in long-lasting Graves disease. Time point: newly diagnosed GD, antithyroid drugs for less than 3 months. From RNA extracted from PBMCs, the TCR library was made. Sequencing libraries for TCR beta were prepared with iRepertoire HTBI primers and Arm-PCR of CDR3 regions. TCRdb re-called the multiplex PCR reads through MiXCR, storing one row per CDR3 protein. Among over 350,000 distinct CDR3 sequences listed, 15% were seen once. This sample also belongs to another study, concerning T cells in Graves' hyperthyroidism and ophthalmopathy.

The sample consisted of peripheral blood mononuclear cells (PBMCs), taken at new diagnosis, from a patient treated with antithyroid drugs. The origin of the receptors is a woman between 40 and 50 years old with Graves disease.

There are many counts of this clonotype. This sequence joins TRBV27 and TRBJ1-1, with 9 bases fitting TRBD1. The CDR3 sequence is 17 residues long. Germline V gives CDR1 MNHEY, CDR2 SMNVEV (reference sequence). V was pared by 5 bases and J by 1 base, with 11 bases of the junction left unmatched. In DNA form, the CDR3 reads TGTGCCAGCAGTCCCTGGACAGGGGTTATGGAGAACACTGAAGCTTTCTTT. Translation gives CASSPWTGVMENTEAFF.

The table lists this clonotype with a few counts. CDR3 sequence: CASSQQPGVPFGEKLFF. The CDR3 bases are TGTGCCAGCAGCCAACAGCCCGGAGTGCCCTTCGGTGAAAAACTGTTTTTT. The chain uses TRBV4-2 and TRBJ1-4; D ambiguous. The CDR3 spans 17 residues. The germline V gene has CDR1 LGHNA and CDR2 YNFKEQ. V shed 2 bases and J shed 7 bases, with 20 bases lying between them.

This clonotype was seen many times. This chain connects TRBV5-5 to TRBJ2-7; the match to TRBD2 covers 7 bases. With 2 bases clipped from V and 5 bases from J, the junction kept 7 bases outside the gene matches. Germline lookup yields CDR1 SGHKS and CDR2 YYEKEE (reference sequence). The CDR3 totals 14 residues. The CDR3 nucleotides are TGTGCCAGCAGCTTAACCGCGGGAGCCCACGAGCAGTACTTC. Translated: CASSLTAGAHEQYF. Looking up the rest from reference TRBV5-5 and TRBJ2-7 gives the full variable domain: DAGVTQSPTHLIKTRGQQVTLRCSPISGHKSVSWYQQVLGQGPQFIFQYYEKEERGRGNFPDRFSARQFPNYSSELNVNALLLGDSALYLCASSLTAGAHEQYFGPGTRLTVT.

The chain combines TRBV5-5 with TRBJ2-1; TRBD2 is a possible D gene (5 bases). CDR1 SGHKS and CDR2 YYEKEE come from the germline V gene (reference sequence). This CDR3 is built from 15 residues. V was trimmed by 4 bases and J by 4 bases, leaving 15 bases between them. The chain's CDR3 is CASSRMEARYNEQFF. The CDR3 nucleotides are TGTGCCAGCAGCCGCATGGAGGCGCGGTACAATGAGCAGTTCTTC.

This clonotype has a count of ten or more. The chain joins TRBV3-1 to TRBJ2-6; D gene uncertain. The germline V gene has CDR1 LGHDT and CDR2 YNNKEL (reference sequence). The V gene lost 3 bases and the J gene lost 0 bases, with 6 bases spanning the gap. This CDR3 region has 15 residues. In DNA, the CDR3 is TGTGCCAGCAGCCATACGAGCTCTGGGGCCAACGTCCTGACTTTC. This encodes CASSHTSSGANVLTF.

The rearrangement links TRBV18 to TRBJ2-7; possibly TRBD1 for D (6 bases). This CDR3 spans 15 amino acids. Trimming took off 3 bases at V and 3 bases at J, with 15 bases between the two ends. The germline V gene encodes CDR1 KGHSH and CDR2 LQKENI. CDR3 sequence reads: CASSPPRQADYEQYF. The CDR3 DNA reads as TGTGCCAGCTCACCCCCCAGACAGGCAGACTACGAGCAGTACTTC.

This clonotype was found once. The chain is built from TRBV2 and TRBJ2-7, with D possibly called TRBD1 or TRBD2 (5 bases each). Gene TRBJ2-5 matches the end of the DNA better, so the J call may be wrong. The CDR3 extends over 15 amino acids. CDR1 is SNHLY, CDR2 FYNNEI, per germline. This CDR3 reads CASVSARGDRGTQYF. The CDR3 nucleotides read TGTGCCAGCGTGTCGGCGAGAGGGGATCGGGGGACCCAGTACTTC.

The chain recombines TRBV5-1 with TRBJ2-7; D is perhaps TRBD1 (5 bases). Germline CDR1 reads SGHRS; CDR2 reads YFSETQ. The CDR3 is 15 amino acids. The V end was cut by 0 bases, the J end by 0 bases, with 10 bases between. The CDR3 DNA is TGCGCCAGCAGCTTGGGACAGCCTCGCTCCTACGAGCAGTACTTC. Translated, it gives CASSLGQPRSYEQYF.

Details on this clonotype: This may stem from a read error, because a much larger clone lies one nucleotide away. J is TRBJ1-5 and V is TRBV6-2 or TRBV6-3, with TRBD1 matching over 10 bases. Germline CDR1 reads MNHEY; CDR2 reads SVGEGT. CDR3 length: 14 amino acids. Trimming removed 4 bases from V and 6 bases from J; junction bases left unmatched: 3. The CDR3 reads CASSWGQGCQPQHF. The CDR3 DNA sequence: TGTGCCAGCAGTTGGGGACAGGGGTGTCAGCCCCAGCATTTT.

With respect to this clonotype: A much bigger clone sits one base away, suggesting this may be a read error. V and J are TRBV9 and TRBJ2-3; possible D gene TRBD1, 5 bases. Trimming took off 3 bases at V and 5 bases at J, with 7 bases between the two ends. Germline CDR1 reads SGDLS; CDR2 reads YYNGEE. CDR3 size: 12 residues. The CDR3 loop reads CASSAREDTQYF. The CDR3 coding sequence is TGTGCCAGCAGCGCCAGGGAAGATACGCAGTATTTT.

This clonotype came up many times. This chain links TRBV12-3 or TRBV12-4 with TRBJ1-5, with D tentatively TRBD1 (5 bases). CDR3 size: 15 residues. Trimming cost V 5 bases and J 1 base, with 12 bases left between them. The CDR3 DNA is TGTGCCAGCAGTATGACCGGGGACAGCAATCAGCCCCAGCATTTT. This gives the protein CASSMTGDSNQPQHF.

This clonotype has a single count. J is TRBJ1-6 and V is TRBV20-1, with D possibly matching TRBD1 (6 bases). This CDR3 has 13 amino acids. Germline values: CDR1 DFQATT, CDR2 SNEGSKA (reference sequence). V lost 4 bases, J lost 14 bases, and 18 bases lay in between. CDR3 amino acids: CSATGAGLVALHF. The CDR3 DNA follows: TGCAGTGCTACGGGGGCAGGGTTGGTGGCCCTCCACTTT.

A word on this clonotype: This may come from a read error, since a much larger clone is one base off. The V gene is TRBV24-1, the J gene TRBJ2-3; 9 bases are shared with TRBD2. CDR1 KGHDR and CDR2 SFDVKD come from the germline V gene. With V trimmed by 5 bases and J by 1 base, 0 bases remained unmatched. The CDR3 runs to 14 residues. The CDR3 loop is CATSGTSGTDTQYF. CDR3 DNA sequence: TGTGCCACCAGTGGGACTAGCGGCACAGATACGCAGTATTTT.

This clonotype was seen many times. A read error may produce the germline difference seen at one junction end. The chain recombines TRBV3-1 with TRBJ2-5, with a tentative D call TRBD2 (5 bases). The CDR3 is 14 amino acids. Germline V gives CDR1 LGHDT, CDR2 YNNKEL (reference sequence). This CDR3 is CASSQGTGIVTLWF. In nucleotides, the CDR3 is TGTGCCAGCAGCCAAGGGACCGGGATCGTGACCCTCTGGTTC.

V is TRBV12-3 or TRBV12-4 and J is TRBJ1-3; D is possibly TRBD1 (5 bases). V gave up 7 bases and J gave up 0 bases, with 16 bases separating them. The length of the CDR3 is 16 residues. CDR3 residues: CASTPGRGLSGNTIYF. Here the CDR3 DNA reads TGTGCCAGCACCCCGGGACGGGGTCTCTCTGGAAACACCATATATTTT.

In its sample, this clonotype was seen many times. The chain uses TRBV18 and TRBJ2-7; TRBD1 agrees at 7 bases. Germline loops: CDR1 KGHSH, CDR2 LQKENI. J gave up 6 bases and V 5 bases, and 4 bases lay outside the gene matches. This CDR3 spans 12 amino acids. CDR3 bases: TGTGCCAGCTCATCCTACAGGGGCGAGCAGTACTTC. This translates into CASSSYRGEQYF.

This clonotype was found many times. The chain combines TRBV10-3 with TRBJ2-6; D not resolved. The germline V and J ends were trimmed by 11 bases and 0 bases, with 14 bases remaining between them. The V gene's germline CDR1 is ENHRY and CDR2 SYGVKD. This CDR3 is 15 amino acids long. The CDR3 DNA sequence: TGTGCCTCGCTAGATTGGGACTCTGGGGCCAACGTCCTGACTTTC. Translated: CASLDWDSGANVLTF.

The chain recombines TRBV19 with TRBJ1-2; D perhaps matches TRBD1 (6 bases). The germline V and J ends were trimmed by 4 bases and 2 bases, with 11 bases remaining between them. This CDR3 comprises 14 residues. CDR1 and CDR2 from the germline V gene are LNHDA and SQIVND (reference sequence). The CDR3 nucleotides read TGTGCCAGTAGTACGCGACAGGCGAACTATGGCTACACCTTC. It is translated as CASSTRQANYGYTF.

This chain uses TRBV12-3 or TRBV12-4 with TRBJ2-7, with D perhaps matching TRBD1 (6 bases). V lost 8 bases to trimming and J lost 3 bases, with 11 bases between them. The CDR3 has 12 amino acids. The chain's CDR3 is CASGSQGYEQYF. For the CDR3, the DNA is TGTGCCAGCGGTTCACAGGGCTACGAGCAGTACTTC.

Ten or more counts support this clonotype. This rearrangement joins TRBV27 to TRBJ1-1; D call uncertain. Germline loops: CDR1 MNHEY, CDR2 SMNVEV (reference sequence). The CDR3 covers 14 residues. V was cut by 6 bases and J by 1 base, with 12 bases left in between. Here the CDR3 DNA reads TGTGCCAGCAGAAGGGTGTTGGAGAACACTGAAGCTTTCTTT. Encoded protein: CASRRVLENTEAFF.

This clonotype was observed at least ten times. The CDR3 is CASSLGSFGEQFF. In nucleotides, the CDR3 is TGTGCCAGCAGCTTAGGGTCGTTTGGAGAGCAGTTCTTC. This rearrangement joins TRBV7-9 to TRBJ2-1; D not certain. V shed 1 base and J shed 10 bases, with 11 bases lying between them. Germline-derived CDR1 and CDR2 are SEHNR and FQNEAQ (reference sequence). This CDR3 has 13 residues. The full variable domain, with the rest looked up from reference TRBV7-9 and TRBJ2-1, is DTGVSQNPRHKITKRGQNVTFRCDPISEHNRLYWYRQTLGQGPEFLTYFQNEAQLEKSRLLSDRFSAERPKGSFSTLEIQRTEQGDSAMYLCASSLGSFGEQFFGPGTRLTVL.

V gene TRBV4-1 combines with J gene TRBJ2-5; D is undetermined. There are 14 residues in the CDR3. Germline V gene sequence: CDR1 MGHRA, CDR2 YSYEKL. V was clipped by 6 bases and J by 5 bases, with 16 bases between them. The CDR3 loop reads CASSTALYGETQYF. CDR3 sequence (DNA): TGCGCCAGCAGTACGGCTCTTTACGGGGAGACCCAGTACTTC.

This sequence joins TRBV30 and TRBJ2-1; 7 bases match TRBD2. The V gene's germline CDR1 is GTSNPN and CDR2 SVGIG (reference sequence). This CDR3 region has 14 residues. V lost 4 bases, J lost 0 bases, and 3 bases stayed unmatched. CDR3 sequence reads: CAWKTSVSYNEQFF. CDR3 DNA sequence: TGTGCCTGGAAAACTAGCGTCTCCTACAATGAGCAGTTCTTC.

This clonotype has ten or more counts. This sequence joins TRBV3-1 and TRBJ1-4; tentative D call: TRBD1 (5 bases). CDR1 LGHDT and CDR2 YNNKEL come from the germline V gene (reference sequence). The CDR3 length is 17 residues. Deletions cut 0 bases from V and 3 bases from J, with 14 bases between. CDR3 sequence: CASSQDWGTRSNEKLFF. CDR3 DNA sequence: TGTGCCAGCAGCCAAGATTGGGGGACCCGATCTAATGAAAAACTGTTTTTT.